Listed below are T cell receptor beta chains from one sample, sequenced in a study of regulatory T cells in long-lasting Graves disease. From the multiplex PCR reads, TCRdb called clonotypes with MiXCR, one entry per CDR3 protein. In the table there are a few hundred thousand distinct CDR3 sequences, less than 30% of which are singletons. The specimen was peripheral blood mononuclear cells (PBMCs), collected when the disease was refractory, from a patient treated with antithyroid drugs. The receptor set was obtained from a woman aged 40-49 years with Graves disease. Each CDR3 is given with its conserved first and last residue.

TRBV6-1	TRBJ2-7	CASSEMQGGTHEQYF
TRBV10-3	TRBJ2-2	CAISAGGPTGELFF
TRBV15	TRBJ1-1	CATSYYRQGPPYGTEAFF
TRBV27	TRBJ2-7	CASSSILWGLEGEQYF
TRBV20-1	TRBJ2-7	CSARPGLTYEQYF
TRBV28	TRBJ2-1	CASSSNPERESREQFF
TRBV7-3	TRBJ2-1	CASSLAGGPLNEQFF
TRBV20-1	TRBJ2-7	CSASPILYEQYF
TRBV4-1	TRBJ2-5	CASSQGLARSRQETQYF
TRBV20-1	TRBJ2-1	CSARLAVEQFF
TRBV28	TRBJ1-6	CASSLPGTGGATDYNSPLHF
TRBV11-2	TRBJ2-1	CASSTLSDEQFF
TRBV12-3/TRBV12-4	TRBJ1-5	CASSLSGTGEPQHF
TRBV27	TRBJ1-4	CASSLTGWGVEKPFF
TRBV11-2	TRBJ2-3	CASSWSSGKGDTQYF
TRBV10-1	TRBJ1-5	CASCGRENQPQHF
TRBV28	TRBJ1-5	CASSLDPKQGAGNQPQHF
TRBV6-1	TRBJ2-7	CASSGGGTGENEQYF
TRBV28	TRBJ2-5	CASSSFDRNPTQYF
TRBV19	TRBJ2-5	CASTVRGGEETQYF
TRBV7-9	TRBJ2-7	CASSPGAGSYEQYF
TRBV6-5	TRBJ2-2	CASSWTGALAGELFF
TRBV11-2	TRBJ2-4	CASSYQGRNNIQYF
TRBV27	TRBJ1-1	CASSLKGTWNTEAFF
TRBV4-1	TRBJ1-1	CASSFRQGENTEAFF
TRBV14	TRBJ2-7	CASSPWLFGEMKQYF
TRBV27	TRBJ1-4	CASSLGVPPTNEKLFF
TRBV14	TRBJ2-7	CASSQTQGRMREQYF
TRBV7-2	TRBJ2-7	CASSKGQGGEQYF
TRBV6-5	TRBJ1-2	CASSYSNRDYYTF
TRBV10-3	TRBJ2-7	CAISRSRASGYEQYF
TRBV3-1	TRBJ2-2	CASSQGGTYTGELFF
TRBV7-9	TRBJ2-7	CASSSPKQGQSTYEQYF
TRBV6-5	TRBJ1-1	CTSSSGRRVSNTEAFF
TRBV2	TRBJ2-2	CASSEMASVPGELFF
TRBV20-1	TRBJ1-2	CSASPKNDRGSGYGYTF
TRBV11-2	TRBJ2-7	CASRLSGRGSYEQYF
TRBV28	TRBJ1-5	CASTSGQGFNQPQHF
TRBV20-1	TRBJ2-3	CSARTDAGVTQYF
TRBV28	TRBJ2-7	CASSPPLHGTSRSYEQYF
TRBV6-1	TRBJ2-2	CASTLRLAGGTGELFF
TRBV2	TRBJ2-1	CASRGLRLVRANEQFF
TRBV28	TRBJ2-6	CASSLPAGVAGKGGANVLTF
TRBV6-1	TRBJ1-6	CASSVRDRGASPLHF
TRBV9	TRBJ2-7	CASSGGFWQGNEQYF
TRBV10-3	TRBJ2-3	CAISDGTDTQYF